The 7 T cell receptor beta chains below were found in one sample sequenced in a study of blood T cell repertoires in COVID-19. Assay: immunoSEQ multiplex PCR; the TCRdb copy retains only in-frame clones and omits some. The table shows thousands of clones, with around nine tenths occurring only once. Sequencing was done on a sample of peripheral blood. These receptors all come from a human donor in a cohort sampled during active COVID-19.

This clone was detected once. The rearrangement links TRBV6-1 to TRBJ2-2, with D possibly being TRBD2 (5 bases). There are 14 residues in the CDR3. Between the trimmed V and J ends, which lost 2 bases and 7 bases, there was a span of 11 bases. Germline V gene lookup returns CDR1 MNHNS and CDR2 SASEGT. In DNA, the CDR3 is TGTGCCAGCAGTGAACTCCAGGCGGGCGGGGAGCTGTTTTTT. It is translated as CASSELQAGGELFF.

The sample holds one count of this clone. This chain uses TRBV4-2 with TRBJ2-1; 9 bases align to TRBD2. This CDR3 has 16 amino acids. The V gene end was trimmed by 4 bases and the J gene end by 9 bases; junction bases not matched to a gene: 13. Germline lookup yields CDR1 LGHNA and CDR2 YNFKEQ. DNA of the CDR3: TGTGCCAGCAGCCCGATAGCGGGAGTCGTTGGCGGTGAGCAGTTCTTC. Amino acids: CASSPIAGVVGGEQFF.

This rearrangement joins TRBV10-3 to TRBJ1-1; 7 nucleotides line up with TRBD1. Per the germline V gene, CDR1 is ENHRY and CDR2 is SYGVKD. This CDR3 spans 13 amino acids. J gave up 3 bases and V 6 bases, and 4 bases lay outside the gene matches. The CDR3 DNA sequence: TGTGCCATCAGAGACAGGGTTGACACTGAAGCTTTCTTT. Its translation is CAIRDRVDTEAFF.

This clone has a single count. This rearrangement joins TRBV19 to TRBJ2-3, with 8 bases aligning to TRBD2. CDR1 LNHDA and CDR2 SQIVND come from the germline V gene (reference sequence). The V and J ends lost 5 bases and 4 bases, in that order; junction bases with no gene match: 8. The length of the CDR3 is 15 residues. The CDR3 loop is CASSLREGPADTQYF. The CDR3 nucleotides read TGTGCCAGTAGTCTCCGGGAGGGCCCAGCAGATACGCAGTATTTT.

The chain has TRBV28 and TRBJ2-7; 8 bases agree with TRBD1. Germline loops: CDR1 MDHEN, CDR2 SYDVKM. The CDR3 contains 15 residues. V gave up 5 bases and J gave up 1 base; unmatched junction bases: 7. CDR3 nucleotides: TGTGCCAGCAGTGAACGACAGGGGATTTCCTACGAGCAGTACTTC. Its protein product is CASSERQGISYEQYF. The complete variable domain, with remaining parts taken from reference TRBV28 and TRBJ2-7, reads DVKVTQSSRYLVKRTGEKVFLECVQDMDHENMFWYRQDPGLGLRLIYFSYDVKMKEKGDIPEGYSVSREKKERFSLILESASTNQTSMYLCASSERQGISYEQYFGPGTRLTVT.

The DNA of the CDR3 is TGTGCCAGCATCGGGGGAGGGGAGAACTATGGCTACACCTTC. Amino acids: CASIGGGENYGYTF. The chain carries TRBV28 and TRBJ1-2, with D possibly matching TRBD1 (5 bases). The CDR3 sequence is 14 residues long. Germline V gives CDR1 MDHEN, CDR2 SYDVKM. V was cut by 7 bases and J by 2 bases, with 14 bases left in between.

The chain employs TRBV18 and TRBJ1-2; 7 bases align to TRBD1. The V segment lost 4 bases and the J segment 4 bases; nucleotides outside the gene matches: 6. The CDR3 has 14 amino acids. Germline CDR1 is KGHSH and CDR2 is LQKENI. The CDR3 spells CASSRLQGSYGYTF. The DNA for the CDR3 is TGTGCCAGCTCACGACTACAGGGGTCCTATGGCTACACCTTC.